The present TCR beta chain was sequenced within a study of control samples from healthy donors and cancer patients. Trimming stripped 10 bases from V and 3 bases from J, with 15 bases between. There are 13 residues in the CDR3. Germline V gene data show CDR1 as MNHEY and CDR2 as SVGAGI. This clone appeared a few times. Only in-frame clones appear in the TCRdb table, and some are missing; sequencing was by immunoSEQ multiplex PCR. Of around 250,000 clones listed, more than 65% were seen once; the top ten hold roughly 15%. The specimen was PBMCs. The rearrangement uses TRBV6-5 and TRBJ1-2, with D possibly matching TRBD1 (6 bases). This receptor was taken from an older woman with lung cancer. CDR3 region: CATPPDSYYGYTF. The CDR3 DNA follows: TGTGCCACTCCACCGGACAGTTACTATGGCTACACCTTC.